The 8 T cell receptor beta chains given below trace back to one sample, sequenced in a study of naive and memory T cell subsets. An equimolar mix of two oligonucleotides served as the beta constant-region primer for TRBC1 and TRBC2. MiXCR, run by TCRdb on the UMI-ligation and nested PCR reads, gives a single entry per CDR3 protein. The table records 120,000 to 150,000 distinct CDR3 sequences, over 15% of them present only once. Sequenced input: naive CD4+ T cells from blood. These receptors came from a human donor in good health.

The chain employs TRBV6-6 and TRBJ2-1; the match to TRBD2 covers 10 bases. The V and J ends lost 2 bases and 5 bases, in that order; junction bases with no gene match: 6. The CDR3 spans 16 residues. Germline V gene lookup returns CDR1 MNHNY and CDR2 SVGAGI (reference sequence). CDR3 coding DNA: TGTGCCAGCAGTTACCAAGCGGGAGGGTACAACAATGAGCAGTTCTTC. Residues: CASSYQAGGYNNEQFF.

This sequence joins TRBV20-1 and TRBJ2-1; D is possibly TRBD1 or TRBD2 (5 bases each). V lost 3 bases to trimming and J lost 4 bases, with 13 bases between them. Looked up from germline, CDR1 is DFQATT and CDR2 is SNEGSKA (reference sequence). This CDR3 has 14 amino acids. The CDR3: CSASIGAQYNEQFF. The CDR3 DNA is TGCAGTGCTAGTATCGGGGCCCAATACAATGAGCAGTTCTTC.

The sample holds a few counts of this clonotype. The V call is TRBV9, the J call TRBJ1-1; D not resolved. CDR1 and CDR2 (germline): SGDLS, YYNGEE. The CDR3 length is 13 residues. Trimming stripped 0 bases from V and 2 bases from J, with 5 bases between. This CDR3 is CASSVARNTEAFF. In nucleotides, the CDR3 is TGTGCCAGCAGCGTAGCCCGAAACACTGAAGCTTTCTTT.

The V call is TRBV20-1, the J call TRBJ1-5; tentative D call: TRBD1 (6 bases). Germline values: CDR1 DFQATT, CDR2 SNEGSKA (reference sequence). The CDR3 spans 15 residues. Deletions cut 5 bases from V and 1 base from J, with 15 bases between. CDR3 amino acids: CSAVHRAASNQPQHF. Here the CDR3 DNA reads TGCAGTGCTGTGCACAGGGCAGCGAGCAATCAGCCCCAGCATTTT.

This clonotype has only a few counts. The chain employs TRBV11-2 and TRBJ2-3, with 12 bases identical to TRBD2. The CDR3 consists of 15 residues. Losses at the gene ends were 1 base for V and 5 bases for J; bases not matched to a gene: 1. Looked up from germline, CDR1 is SGHAT and CDR2 is FQNNGV. CDR3 sequence: CASSLAGLAGDTQYF. The CDR3 coding sequence is TGTGCCAGCAGCTTAGCGGGACTAGCGGGAGATACGCAGTATTTT.

The J gene is TRBJ1-1, the V gene TRBV7-2, with D tentatively TRBD1 (6 bases). The CDR3 consists of 14 residues. Looked up from germline, CDR1 is SGHTA and CDR2 is FQGNSA. V was clipped by 1 base and J by 3 bases, with 9 bases between them. The CDR3 DNA is TGTGCCAGCAGCTTAGTGAGGGGGGACACTGAAGCTTTCTTT. Translated: CASSLVRGDTEAFF.

The V call is TRBV6-6, the J call TRBJ2-3, with D perhaps assigned TRBD1 or TRBD2 (5 bases each). Trimming took 5 bases from V and 4 from J, leaving 16 bases between them. This CDR3 comprises 15 residues. Germline V gene lookup returns CDR1 MNHNY and CDR2 SVGAGI (reference sequence). This chain's CDR3 is CASSPRVALSDTQYF. DNA for the CDR3: TGTGCCAGCAGTCCCAGGGTAGCGTTGTCAGATACGCAGTATTTT.

This clonotype has only one observation. The chain is built from TRBV20-1 and TRBJ2-1, with 10 bases matching TRBD2. The CDR3 has 14 amino acids. After removal of 6 bases from V and 5 bases from J, the junction contained 7 bases not matched to a gene. In germline, CDR1 is DFQATT, CDR2 SNEGSKA (reference sequence). The DNA of the CDR3 is TGCAGTGCAGACGGACTAGCGGTCCACAATGAGCAGTTCTTC. It is translated as CSADGLAVHNEQFF.